These T cell receptor beta chains were read from a single sample in a study of beta chain features in type 1 diabetes. Profiled with immunoSEQ multiplex PCR; TCRdb holds only in-frame clones, not every one. The table has about 700,000 clones, 13% seen once; the top ten hold around 0.022%. The sample taken for sequencing was naive CD4+ T cells from blood. The receptors shown here come from a young man with type 1 diabetes. Both conserved end residues are part of each CDR3. The D gene is left open where the match is weak. Part of the rows lack a size; the others show once, few, many or a class for expanded clones.

J: TRBJ1-1
D: .
V: TRBV5-1
size: .
DNA: TGCGCCAGCAGCCCCGAGAGGGACGAAGCTTTCTTT
CDR3: CASSPERDEAFF

J: TRBJ2-7
D: .
V: TRBV18
size: few
DNA: TGTGCCAGCTCAGAAGAGACAGGTGGATACGAGCAGTACTTC
CDR3: CASSEETGGYEQYF

J: TRBJ2-1
D: .
V: TRBV28
size: few
DNA: TGTGCCAGCAGTCCTGGCGGCTCCTACAATGAGCAGTTCTTC
CDR3: CASSPGGSYNEQFF

J: TRBJ2-5
D: .
V: TRBV4-1
size: .
DNA: TGCGCCAGCAGCCAAATAGGGGGGAAGACCCAGTACTTC
CDR3: CASSQIGGKTQYF

J: TRBJ2-1
D: TRBD2
V: TRBV10-3
size: few
DNA: TGTGCCATCAGTGAGTCCCAGCGGGGGGTGATCTACAATGAGCAGTTCTTC
CDR3: CAISESQRGVIYNEQFF

J: TRBJ1-2
D: .
V: TRBV6-4
size: few
DNA: TGTGCCAGCAGTTTACAGGGTACCTATGGCTACACCTTC
CDR3: CASSLQGTYGYTF

J: TRBJ2-7
D: TRBD1
V: TRBV29-1
size: few
DNA: TGCAGCGCTCAGGACAGGGGGCAGTACGAGCAGTACTTC
CDR3: CSAQDRGQYEQYF

J: TRBJ1-3
D: .
V: TRBV28
size: .
DNA: TGTGCCAGCAGTTTTGGACAGATCACTGGAAACACCATATATTTT
CDR3: CASSFGQITGNTIYF

J: TRBJ1-3
D: .
V: TRBV30
size: few
DNA: TGTGCCTGGAGTCCGGGGGCCGGAAACACCATATATTTT
CDR3: CAWSPGAGNTIYF

J: TRBJ2-5
D: .
V: TRBV25-1
size: few
DNA: TGTGCCAGCAGCCCCCAGATCAAGAGGGAGACCCAGTACTTC
CDR3: CASSPQIKRETQYF

J: TRBJ1-1
D: .
V: TRBV30
size: .
DNA: TGTGCCTGGAGTGTACGAAGGGGGAACACTGAAGCTTTCTTT
CDR3: CAWSVRRGNTEAFF

J: TRBJ2-6
D: .
V: TRBV27
size: .
DNA: TGTGCCAGCAGTCTCCGGAAAGACAGTTCTGGGGCCAACGTCCTGACTTTC
CDR3: CASSLRKDSSGANVLTF

J: TRBJ1-3
D: .
V: TRBV30
size: few
DNA: TGTGCCTGGAGTGTACGGTTCACTTTGGGTGGAAACACCATATATTTT
CDR3: CAWSVRFTLGGNTIYF

J: TRBJ2-4
D: .
V: TRBV6-1
size: .
DNA: TGTGCCAGCAACAACGGGCCTGGCAACATTCAGTACTTC
CDR3: CASNNGPGNIQYF

J: TRBJ2-7
D: .
V: TRBV6-1
size: .
DNA: TGTGCCAGCAGTGAACCACCATCGGGAGCGCAGTACTTC
CDR3: CASSEPPSGAQYF

J: TRBJ2-1
D: TRBD2
V: TRBV29-1
size: .
DNA: TGCAGCGTTGAAGCTAGCGGGGGCAATGAGCAGTTCTTC
CDR3: CSVEASGGNEQFF

J: TRBJ1-6
D: TRBD1
V: TRBV10-1
size: few
DNA: TGCGCCAGCAGTCCCGGGACAGCGTATAATTCACCCCTCCACTTT
CDR3: CASSPGTAYNSPLHF

J: TRBJ1-1
D: .
V: TRBV6-1
size: .
DNA: TGTGCCAGCAGTGAGGGTAGGGGATTTGAAGCTTTCTTT
CDR3: CASSEGRGFEAFF

J: TRBJ1-1
D: .
V: TRBV20-1
size: few
DNA: TGCAGTGCTACTCGTTGGACTGAAGCTTTCTTT
CDR3: CSATRWTEAFF

J: TRBJ2-3
D: .
V: TRBV19
size: few
DNA: TGTGCCAGTAGTACCCGGGAGAGGCAGTATTTT
CDR3: CASSTRERQYF

J: TRBJ1-1
D: TRBD1
V: TRBV6-5
size: once
DNA: TGTGCCAGCAAAGGACAGGGGTCGAACACTGAAGCTTTCTTT
CDR3: CASKGQGSNTEAFF

J: TRBJ2-7
D: .
V: TRBV5-5
size: few
DNA: TGTGCCAGCAGCTTGAGCACAGCCCGATACGAGCAGTACTTC
CDR3: CASSLSTARYEQYF

J: TRBJ1-3
D: .
V: TRBV7-9
size: .
DNA: TGTGCCACCAAGGTTACAGGGAGCTCTGGAAACACCATATATTTT
CDR3: CATKVTGSSGNTIYF

J: TRBJ1-2
D: TRBD1
V: TRBV30
size: few
DNA: TGTGCCTGGAGAGCAGGGGGCAGTGGGCCTCGAGGCTACACCTTC
CDR3: CAWRAGGSGPRGYTF

J: TRBJ1-1
D: TRBD1
V: TRBV29-1
size: .
DNA: TGCAGCGTTGGACAGGGGATCGTGATGGCTGAAGCTTTCTTT
CDR3: CSVGQGIVMAEAFF

J: TRBJ1-2
D: .
V: TRBV14
size: .
DNA: TGTGCCAGCAGCCAAGATTTTGCTTCTAACTATGGCTACACCTTC
CDR3: CASSQDFASNYGYTF

J: TRBJ1-5
D: .
V: TRBV30
size: few
DNA: TGTGCCTGGAGCGAGGATTCTCAGCCCCAGCATTTT
CDR3: CAWSEDSQPQHF

J: TRBJ1-1
D: TRBD1
V: TRBV4-1
size: .
DNA: TGCGCCAGCAGCCAAGATCCTCGTCAGGGGGTACCCACTGAAGCTTTCTTT
CDR3: CASSQDPRQGVPTEAFF

J: TRBJ2-7
D: .
V: TRBV6-1
size: few
DNA: TGTGCCAGCAGTGAGCCGGGGGGCAGCTCCTACGAGCAGTACTTC
CDR3: CASSEPGGSSYEQYF

J: TRBJ1-2
D: TRBD1
V: TRBV29-1
size: few
DNA: TGCAGCGTTCAGGGACAGGGGAGGCACTATGACGGCTACACCTTC
CDR3: CSVQGQGRHYDGYTF

J: TRBJ1-1
D: .
V: TRBV10-3
size: .
DNA: TGTGCCATCAGTGCTTCACTCGGACGGCCGAACACTGAAGCTTTCTTT
CDR3: CAISASLGRPNTEAFF

J: TRBJ1-1
D: .
V: TRBV27
size: .
DNA: TGTGCCAGCAGTCTCTCGTGGGACACTGAAGCTTTCTTT
CDR3: CASSLSWDTEAFF

J: TRBJ2-3
D: .
V: TRBV15
size: .
DNA: TGTGCCACCCCCCAAGGGGGAATTGATACGCAGTATTTT
CDR3: CATPQGGIDTQYF

J: TRBJ2-7
D: .
V: TRBV5-1
size: .
DNA: TGCGCCAGCAGCTGGGAGACCCGTTACGAGCAGTACTTC
CDR3: CASSWETRYEQYF

J: TRBJ2-1
D: TRBD2
V: TRBV9
size: few
DNA: TGTGCCAGCTCTACGGGACTAATAGACAATGAGCAGTTCTTC
CDR3: CASSTGLIDNEQFF

J: TRBJ2-1
D: .
V: TRBV18
size: .
DNA: TGTGTGTCTGGGGGAAATTACAATGAGCAGTTCTTC
CDR3: CVSGGNYNEQFF

J: TRBJ1-2
D: .
V: TRBV14
size: .
DNA: TGTGCCAGCAGCCATTCCACTGACGGAGACTATGGCTACACCTTC
CDR3: CASSHSTDGDYGYTF

J: TRBJ2-4
D: .
V: TRBV7-2
size: .
DNA: TGTGCCAGCAGCTCCGAACTCGCCAAAAACATTCAGTACTTC
CDR3: CASSSELAKNIQYF

J: TRBJ1-5
D: TRBD1
V: TRBV18
size: .
DNA: TGTGCCAGCTCACCAGCCCCGACAGGGGCGCCCCAGCATTTT
CDR3: CASSPAPTGAPQHF

J: TRBJ2-7
D: .
V: TRBV5-4
size: .
DNA: TGTGCCAGCAGCCTTGCGGACAGACGCTACGAGCAGTACTTC
CDR3: CASSLADRRYEQYF

J: TRBJ1-5
D: .
V: TRBV7-9
size: .
DNA: TGTGCCAGCAGCTTTGACAGGAGTGGAAATCAGCCCCAGCATTTT
CDR3: CASSFDRSGNQPQHF

J: TRBJ2-3
D: TRBD1
V: TRBV28
size: .
DNA: TGTGCCAGCAGTTTGGGGACAGGGTACACAGATACGCAGTATTTT
CDR3: CASSLGTGYTDTQYF

J: TRBJ2-7
D: .
V: TRBV30
size: few
DNA: TGTGCCTGGAGTGTTTTCGGCGAGCAGTACTTC
CDR3: CAWSVFGEQYF

J: TRBJ2-7
D: .
V: TRBV25-1
size: .
DNA: TGTGCCAGCGGCAAAGGGGTGACCTACGAGCAGTACTTC
CDR3: CASGKGVTYEQYF

J: TRBJ2-7
D: .
V: TRBV14
size: .
DNA: TGTGCCAGCAGCCTACAGGGCTACGAGCAGTACTTC
CDR3: CASSLQGYEQYF

J: TRBJ2-1
D: .
V: TRBV5-5
size: .
DNA: TGTGCCAGCAGCCCTAGGGGCACGGGCGATGAGCAGTTCTTC
CDR3: CASSPRGTGDEQFF

J: TRBJ2-7
D: TRBD2
V: TRBV7-8
size: .
DNA: TGTGCCAGCAGGCTAGCGGGGGGGCTCTACGAGCAGTACTTC
CDR3: CASRLAGGLYEQYF

J: TRBJ2-6
D: TRBD1
V: TRBV5-4
size: .
DNA: TGTGCCAGCAGACAGGGGTTGGACGGGGCCAACGTCCTGACTTTC
CDR3: CASRQGLDGANVLTF

J: TRBJ1-3
D: .
V: TRBV25-1
size: few
DNA: TGTGCCAGCACAGGGAGGACGTTCTCTGGAAACACCATATATTTT
CDR3: CASTGRTFSGNTIYF

J: TRBJ2-1
D: .
V: TRBV28
size: .
DNA: TGTGCCAGCACCCCCCCTCTCTACAATGAGCAGTTCTTC
CDR3: CASTPPLYNEQFF

J: TRBJ2-4
D: TRBD2
V: TRBV2
size: few
DNA: TGTGCCACTTCTAGCGGGGGAGCTAAAAACATTCAGTACTTC
CDR3: CATSSGGAKNIQYF

J: TRBJ1-2
D: .
V: TRBV10-3
size: few
DNA: TGTGCCATCAGTGAGGCCGGGACATCTAACTATGGCTACACCTTC
CDR3: CAISEAGTSNYGYTF

J: TRBJ1-2
D: TRBD1
V: TRBV28
size: few
DNA: TGTGCCAGCAGCCCTCCCGGGACAGGGGTTCTTAGCTATGGCTACACCTTC
CDR3: CASSPPGTGVLSYGYTF

J: TRBJ2-1
D: TRBD2
V: TRBV2
size: few
DNA: TGTGCCAGCAGTGAACTCCGCGGGGGGGCGGATGAGCAGTTCTTC
CDR3: CASSELRGGADEQFF

J: TRBJ1-2
D: .
V: TRBV7-9
size: .
DNA: TGTGCCAGCAGCTTAATCGAGGCCGGCTATGGCTACACCTTC
CDR3: CASSLIEAGYGYTF

J: TRBJ2-1
D: .
V: TRBV5-4
size: few
DNA: TGTGCCAGCAGCTTGTCTGGACTATCCCCAAACAATGAGCAGTTCTTC
CDR3: CASSLSGLSPNNEQFF

J: TRBJ1-2
D: TRBD1
V: TRBV11-2
size: .
DNA: TGTGCCAGCAGCCTGGGACAGTCTAACTATGGCTACACCTTC
CDR3: CASSLGQSNYGYTF